A selection of T cell receptor beta chains follows, all from one sample in a study of blood T cell repertoires in COVID-19. Here immunoSEQ multiplex PCR was the method, and the copy in TCRdb shows in-frame clones only, minus some. This table holds 250,000 to 350,000 clones, 75% to 90% found once. Material: peripheral blood. The source of these receptors is a woman in her fifties or sixties with acute or convalescent COVID-19. The CDR3 runs from the conserved cysteine through the conserved F or W. Each record gives: clone size, J gene, V gene, CDR3 length, D gene, CDR3 protein, CDR3 DNA. A D gene is named only where the DNA matches it firmly. Size is stated for part of the rows, as once, few or many counts, or as a class when the clone is expanded.

clone size: NA
J gene: TRBJ1-3
V gene: TRBV19
CDR3 length: 11
D gene: NA
CDR3 protein: CASSIDGALLF
CDR3 DNA: TGTGCCAGTAGTATAGATGGGGCGCTCCTCTTT

clone size: NA
J gene: TRBJ2-4
V gene: TRBV6-2/TRBV6-3
CDR3 length: 17
D gene: NA
CDR3 protein: CASSYSPDFIAKNIQYF
CDR3 DNA: TGTGCCAGCAGTTACTCGCCGGACTTCATAGCCAAAAACATTCAGTACTTC

clone size: NA
J gene: TRBJ2-5
V gene: TRBV7-6
CDR3 length: 16
D gene: NA
CDR3 protein: CASSLGGSVPQETQYF
CDR3 DNA: TGTGCCAGCAGCTTAGGAGGGTCTGTCCCTCAGGAGACCCAGTACTTC

clone size: NA
J gene: TRBJ2-5
V gene: TRBV9
CDR3 length: 15
D gene: NA
CDR3 protein: CASSVDWAQQETQYF
CDR3 DNA: TGTGCCAGCAGCGTAGACTGGGCCCAACAAGAGACCCAGTACTTC

clone size: NA
J gene: TRBJ2-7
V gene: TRBV5-4
CDR3 length: 15
D gene: NA
CDR3 protein: CASSSTGPIAYEQYF
CDR3 DNA: TGTGCCAGCAGCTCCACAGGGCCCATCGCCTACGAGCAGTACTTC

clone size: NA
J gene: TRBJ1-1
V gene: TRBV28
CDR3 length: 13
D gene: NA
CDR3 protein: CASIKQGLPEAFF
CDR3 DNA: TGTGCCAGCATTAAGCAGGGGCTCCCTGAAGCTTTCTTT

clone size: NA
J gene: TRBJ2-6
V gene: TRBV9
CDR3 length: 19
D gene: TRBD2
CDR3 protein: CASSLGLAGGGSGANVLTF
CDR3 DNA: TGTGCCAGCAGCTTGGGACTAGCGGGAGGTGGGAGTGGGGCCAACGTCCTGACTTTC

clone size: NA
J gene: TRBJ2-3
V gene: TRBV10-3
CDR3 length: 13
D gene: NA
CDR3 protein: CAIKGASGDTQYF
CDR3 DNA: TGTGCCATCAAAGGGGCCTCAGGAGATACGCAGTATTTT

clone size: NA
J gene: TRBJ1-5
V gene: TRBV7-2
CDR3 length: 15
D gene: TRBD1
CDR3 protein: CASSLGQGAGQPQHF
CDR3 DNA: TGTGCCAGCAGCTTAGGTCAGGGGGCGGGCCAGCCCCAGCATTTT

clone size: NA
J gene: TRBJ2-5
V gene: TRBV5-1
CDR3 length: 15
D gene: NA
CDR3 protein: CASSYRVAVQETQYF
CDR3 DNA: TGCGCCAGCAGCTATCGGGTCGCGGTTCAAGAGACCCAGTACTTC

clone size: once
J gene: TRBJ1-2
V gene: TRBV4-2
CDR3 length: 17
D gene: TRBD1
CDR3 protein: CASSRSSGQGADYGYTF
CDR3 DNA: TGTGCCAGCAGCCGTAGTTCAGGACAGGGGGCAGACTATGGCTACACCTTC

clone size: NA
J gene: TRBJ2-7
V gene: TRBV7-8
CDR3 length: 14
D gene: TRBD1
CDR3 protein: CASSLGDRGYEQYF
CDR3 DNA: TGTGCCAGCAGCTTAGGGGACAGGGGTTACGAGCAGTACTTC

clone size: few
J gene: TRBJ2-7
V gene: TRBV4-2
CDR3 length: 16
D gene: NA
CDR3 protein: CASSQDFSGGLYEQYF
CDR3 DNA: TGTGCCAGCAGCCAAGATTTTTCCGGGGGTCTCTACGAGCAGTACTTC

clone size: NA
J gene: TRBJ2-2
V gene: TRBV28
CDR3 length: 16
D gene: TRBD2
CDR3 protein: CASSYGGGANTGELFF
CDR3 DNA: TGTGCCAGCAGTTACGGCGGGGGGGCTAACACCGGGGAGCTGTTTTTT

clone size: NA
J gene: TRBJ1-6
V gene: TRBV7-9
CDR3 length: 15
D gene: NA
CDR3 protein: CASSPSSLRGSPLHF
CDR3 DNA: TGTGCCAGCAGCCCCTCCTCGCTGAGGGGGTCACCCCTCCACTTT

clone size: NA
J gene: TRBJ2-3
V gene: TRBV19
CDR3 length: 17
D gene: TRBD1
CDR3 protein: CASSMGDREDFTDTQYF
CDR3 DNA: TGTGCCAGTAGTATGGGGGACAGGGAAGATTTCACAGATACGCAGTATTTT

clone size: NA
J gene: TRBJ2-7
V gene: TRBV7-9
CDR3 length: 14
D gene: TRBD1
CDR3 protein: CASSILDRVGEQYF
CDR3 DNA: TGTGCCAGCAGCATCTTGGACAGGGTGGGCGAGCAGTACTTC

clone size: NA
J gene: TRBJ1-1
V gene: TRBV7-2
CDR3 length: 14
D gene: TRBD1
CDR3 protein: CASSLSLWTGEAFF
CDR3 DNA: TGTGCCAGCAGCTTATCTCTCTGGACAGGGGAAGCTTTCTTT

clone size: NA
J gene: TRBJ1-2
V gene: TRBV6-5
CDR3 length: 13
D gene: TRBD1
CDR3 protein: CASSYSTGNGYTF
CDR3 DNA: TGTGCCAGCAGTTACTCGACAGGGAACGGCTACACCTTC

clone size: once
J gene: TRBJ1-2
V gene: TRBV28
CDR3 length: 14
D gene: NA
CDR3 protein: CASRGQGQNYGYTF
CDR3 DNA: TGTGCCAGCAGGGGCCAGGGGCAAAACTATGGCTACACCTTC

clone size: NA
J gene: TRBJ2-7
V gene: TRBV3-1/TRBV3-2
CDR3 length: 14
D gene: TRBD1
CDR3 protein: CASSLADRGYEQYF
CDR3 DNA: TGTGCCAGCAGCCTAGCGGACAGGGGTTACGAGCAGTACTTC

clone size: NA
J gene: TRBJ2-1
V gene: TRBV7-8
CDR3 length: 18
D gene: TRBD2
CDR3 protein: CASSFETSGRIGYNEQFF
CDR3 DNA: TGTGCCAGCAGCTTCGAAACTAGCGGGAGGATCGGTTACAATGAGCAGTTCTTC

clone size: NA
J gene: TRBJ2-3
V gene: TRBV7-3
CDR3 length: 12
D gene: NA
CDR3 protein: CASSSSTDTQYF
CDR3 DNA: TGTGCCAGCAGCTCTTCCACAGATACGCAGTATTTT

clone size: NA
J gene: TRBJ1-6
V gene: TRBV4-1
CDR3 length: 16
D gene: TRBD1
CDR3 protein: CASSQEGGQGYPPLHF
CDR3 DNA: TGCGCCAGCAGCCAAGAGGGAGGACAGGGATATCCACCCCTCCACTTT

clone size: NA
J gene: TRBJ1-1
V gene: TRBV15
CDR3 length: 14
D gene: TRBD1
CDR3 protein: CATSRGDRGTEAFF
CDR3 DNA: TGTGCCACCAGCAGAGGCGACAGGGGGACTGAAGCTTTCTTT

clone size: NA
J gene: TRBJ1-2
V gene: TRBV2
CDR3 length: 14
D gene: NA
CDR3 protein: CASSEQGQVYGYTF
CDR3 DNA: TGTGCCAGCAGTGAACAGGGGCAGGTCTATGGCTACACCTTC

clone size: NA
J gene: TRBJ2-7
V gene: TRBV6-1
CDR3 length: 15
D gene: NA
CDR3 protein: CASSEGSGSVYEQYF
CDR3 DNA: TGTGCCAGCAGTGAAGGCTCCGGGTCCGTTTACGAGCAGTACTTC

clone size: NA
J gene: TRBJ1-1
V gene: TRBV6-1
CDR3 length: 16
D gene: TRBD1
CDR3 protein: CASSDQPGTGNTEAFF
CDR3 DNA: TGTGCCAGCAGTGACCAACCCGGGACAGGGAACACTGAAGCTTTCTTT

clone size: NA
J gene: TRBJ1-6
V gene: TRBV19
CDR3 length: 15
D gene: NA
CDR3 protein: CASSITVESDSPLHF
CDR3 DNA: TGTGCCAGTAGTATAACCGTCGAGAGTGATTCACCCCTCCACTTT

clone size: NA
J gene: TRBJ1-2
V gene: TRBV6-1
CDR3 length: 14
D gene: TRBD1
CDR3 protein: CASSRGPGQGAESF
CDR3 DNA: TGTGCCAGCAGTAGGGGGCCAGGACAGGGGGCCGAGTCCTTC

clone size: once
J gene: TRBJ2-7
V gene: TRBV5-6
CDR3 length: 14
D gene: TRBD2
CDR3 protein: CASSLVVGSGGFYF
CDR3 DNA: TGTGCCAGCAGCTTGGTTGTGGGGTCCGGGGGGTTTTACTTC

clone size: NA
J gene: TRBJ2-7
V gene: TRBV9
CDR3 length: 15
D gene: NA
CDR3 protein: CASSVASDFSYEQYF
CDR3 DNA: TGTGCCAGCAGCGTCGCGTCGGACTTTTCCTACGAGCAGTACTTC

clone size: NA
J gene: TRBJ2-7
V gene: TRBV15
CDR3 length: 13
D gene: NA
CDR3 protein: CATSRQVNYEQYF
CDR3 DNA: TGTGCCACCAGCAGACAGGTAAACTACGAGCAGTACTTC

clone size: NA
J gene: TRBJ2-7
V gene: TRBV15
CDR3 length: 14
D gene: TRBD2
CDR3 protein: CATSPGTNLYEQYF
CDR3 DNA: TGTGCCACCAGCCCCGGGACTAACCTCTACGAGCAGTACTTC

clone size: NA
J gene: TRBJ1-1
V gene: TRBV7-2
CDR3 length: 15
D gene: NA
CDR3 protein: CASSPWGRGIAEAFF
CDR3 DNA: TGTGCCAGCAGCCCCTGGGGCAGGGGTATAGCTGAAGCTTTCTTT

clone size: NA
J gene: TRBJ1-2
V gene: TRBV7-9
CDR3 length: 17
D gene: TRBD1
CDR3 protein: CASSLAMQGAPIYGYTF
CDR3 DNA: TGTGCCAGCAGCTTAGCAATGCAGGGGGCTCCTATCTATGGCTACACCTTC

clone size: NA
J gene: TRBJ1-5
V gene: TRBV6-4
CDR3 length: 14
D gene: NA
CDR3 protein: CASSDPLGGKPQHF
CDR3 DNA: TGTGCCAGCAGTGACCCGTTAGGAGGAAAGCCCCAGCATTTT

clone size: NA
J gene: TRBJ2-7
V gene: TRBV7-2
CDR3 length: 13
D gene: NA
CDR3 protein: CASSVDRRYEQYF
CDR3 DNA: TGTGCCAGCAGCGTAGATAGGCGGTACGAGCAGTACTTC

clone size: NA
J gene: TRBJ1-6
V gene: TRBV11-2
CDR3 length: 15
D gene: NA
CDR3 protein: CASSFSSTDSSPLHF
CDR3 DNA: TGTGCCAGCAGCTTTAGCTCCACCGACAGCTCACCCCTCCACTTT

clone size: NA
J gene: TRBJ1-2
V gene: TRBV5-1
CDR3 length: 12
D gene: NA
CDR3 protein: CASRQPNYGYTF
CDR3 DNA: TGCGCCAGCAGACAGCCTAACTATGGCTACACCTTC

clone size: NA
J gene: TRBJ2-1
V gene: TRBV27
CDR3 length: 14
D gene: NA
CDR3 protein: CASSPWGGAIEQFF
CDR3 DNA: TGTGCCAGCAGTCCCTGGGGGGGGGCGATTGAGCAGTTCTTC

clone size: NA
J gene: TRBJ1-2
V gene: TRBV7-8
CDR3 length: 15
D gene: NA
CDR3 protein: CASSFAGPTNYGYTF
CDR3 DNA: TGTGCCAGCAGCTTTGCGGGGCCGACTAACTATGGCTACACCTTC

clone size: NA
J gene: TRBJ2-6
V gene: TRBV28
CDR3 length: 13
D gene: TRBD1
CDR3 protein: CASRETGTFILSF
CDR3 DNA: TGTGCCAGCAGGGAGACAGGGACCTTTATTCTGTCTTTC

clone size: NA
J gene: TRBJ2-2
V gene: TRBV6-5
CDR3 length: 15
D gene: NA
CDR3 protein: CASSYFAGRTGELFF
CDR3 DNA: TGTGCCAGCAGTTACTTCGCAGGGCGGACCGGGGAGCTGTTTTTT

clone size: once
J gene: TRBJ2-7
V gene: TRBV7-9
CDR3 length: 13
D gene: TRBD2
CDR3 protein: CASSLGLAGEQYF
CDR3 DNA: TGTGCCAGCAGCTTGGGACTAGCGGGCGAGCAGTACTTC

clone size: NA
J gene: TRBJ1-1
V gene: TRBV7-2
CDR3 length: 14
D gene: TRBD1
CDR3 protein: CASSLNRGNTEAFF
CDR3 DNA: TGTGCCAGCAGCTTAAACAGGGGAAACACTGAAGCTTTCTTT

clone size: NA
J gene: TRBJ2-7
V gene: TRBV11-3
CDR3 length: 15
D gene: TRBD1
CDR3 protein: CASSKDRGPTYEQYF
CDR3 DNA: TGTGCCAGCAGCAAGGACAGGGGCCCCACCTACGAGCAGTACTTC

clone size: NA
J gene: TRBJ2-7
V gene: TRBV7-2
CDR3 length: 16
D gene: NA
CDR3 protein: CASSSALGTSTYEQYF
CDR3 DNA: TGTGCCAGCAGCTCGGCGTTGGGGACTTCCACCTACGAGCAGTACTTC

clone size: NA
J gene: TRBJ2-7
V gene: TRBV19
CDR3 length: 16
D gene: NA
CDR3 protein: CASSTWGDPTSYEQYF
CDR3 DNA: TGTGCCAGTAGTACCTGGGGGGACCCTACCTCCTACGAGCAGTACTTC

clone size: NA
J gene: TRBJ1-1
V gene: TRBV6-5
CDR3 length: 13
D gene: TRBD1
CDR3 protein: CASSYDRATEAFF
CDR3 DNA: TGTGCCAGCAGTTACGACAGGGCCACTGAAGCTTTCTTT

clone size: NA
J gene: TRBJ1-3
V gene: TRBV28
CDR3 length: 18
D gene: TRBD1
CDR3 protein: CASSGGTGGPFSGNTIYF
CDR3 DNA: TGTGCCAGCAGTGGGGGGACAGGGGGCCCTTTCTCTGGAAACACCATATATTTT

clone size: NA
J gene: TRBJ2-3
V gene: TRBV24-1
CDR3 length: 16
D gene: TRBD2
CDR3 protein: CATSDTSGRAPDTQYF
CDR3 DNA: TGTGCCACCAGTGATACTAGCGGGAGGGCCCCAGATACGCAGTATTTT

clone size: NA
J gene: TRBJ1-2
V gene: TRBV7-3
CDR3 length: 16
D gene: TRBD1
CDR3 protein: CASSLRGGQGNYGYTF
CDR3 DNA: TGTGCCAGCAGCTTAAGGGGAGGACAGGGGAACTATGGCTACACCTTC

clone size: once
J gene: TRBJ2-5
V gene: TRBV21-1
CDR3 length: 15
D gene: NA
CDR3 protein: CASSKEEGWEETQYF
CDR3 DNA: TGTGCCAGCAGCAAAGAGGAGGGTTGGGAAGAGACCCAGTACTTC

clone size: NA
J gene: TRBJ1-6
V gene: TRBV7-6
CDR3 length: 15
D gene: TRBD1
CDR3 protein: CASSLGGQNNSPLHF
CDR3 DNA: TGTGCCAGCAGCTTAGGGGGACAGAATAATTCACCCCTCCACTTT

clone size: NA
J gene: TRBJ2-4
V gene: TRBV15
CDR3 length: 14
D gene: TRBD1
CDR3 protein: CATSRGGTGNIQYF
CDR3 DNA: TGTGCCACCAGCAGAGGTGGGACAGGGAACATTCAGTACTTC

clone size: NA
J gene: TRBJ2-1
V gene: TRBV10-3
CDR3 length: 14
D gene: TRBD2
CDR3 protein: CAISATSGLNEQFF
CDR3 DNA: TGTGCCATCAGTGCGACTAGCGGGCTCAATGAGCAGTTCTTC

clone size: NA
J gene: TRBJ2-2
V gene: TRBV9
CDR3 length: 19
D gene: NA
CDR3 protein: CASSVSDTIYFANTGELFF
CDR3 DNA: TGTGCCAGCAGCGTTTCCGACACAATATATTTCGCGAACACCGGGGAGCTGTTTTTT